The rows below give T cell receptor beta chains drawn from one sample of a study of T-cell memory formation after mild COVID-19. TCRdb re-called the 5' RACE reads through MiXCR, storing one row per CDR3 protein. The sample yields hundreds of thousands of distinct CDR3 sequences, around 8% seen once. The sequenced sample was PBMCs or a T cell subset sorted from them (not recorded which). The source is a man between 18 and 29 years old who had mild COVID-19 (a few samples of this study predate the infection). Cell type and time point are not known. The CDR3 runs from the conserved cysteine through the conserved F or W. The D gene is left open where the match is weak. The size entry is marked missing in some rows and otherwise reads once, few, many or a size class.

TGCGCCAGCAGCCATGAGGCCGGGACAGGGGGCCTTAGCAATCAGCCCCAGCATTTT	CASSHEAGTGGLSNQPQHF	TRBJ1-5	TRBD1	TRBV4-1	few
TGTGCCAGCAGTGCTTTGGGACGGAGGGGTGGTTCCGATCAGCCCCAGCATTTT	CASSALGRRGGSDQPQHF	TRBJ1-5	NA	TRBV6-6	many
TGTGCCAGCAGTGGACCTGGGGCCAACGTCCTGACTTTC	CASSGPGANVLTF	TRBJ2-6	NA	TRBV2	NA
TGTGCCAGCAGTTTAGCGCGGGAAGAGACCCAGTACTTC	CASSLAREETQYF	TRBJ2-5	NA	TRBV28	few
TGTGCCAGCAGCCGAACTTGGACAGCCCAAGAGACCCAGTACTTC	CASSRTWTAQETQYF	TRBJ2-5	NA	TRBV6-2/TRBV6-3	NA
TGTGCCAGCAGCTCCCTGGGTCCAGATACGCAGTATTTT	CASSSLGPDTQYF	TRBJ2-3	NA	TRBV7-2	many
TGCAGTGCTAGAGTCCTTCGAGGCGAGCAGTACTTC	CSARVLRGEQYF	TRBJ2-7	NA	TRBV20-1	many
TGTGCCAGCAGGGTCGGAGGCGAAGAGCAGTACTTC	CASRVGGEEQYF	TRBJ2-7	NA	TRBV6-1	NA
TGTGCCAGCACTAAGGGCAGGGACCCAGCGGGGCGGGAGCTGTTTTTT	CASTKGRDPAGRELFF	TRBJ2-2	TRBD2	TRBV12-3/TRBV12-4	few
TGTGCCAGCAAACCGGGACAGGGCCCCTACGAGCAGTACTTC	CASKPGQGPYEQYF	TRBJ2-7	TRBD1	TRBV7-2	many
TGTGCCAGCAGCGGGGGACTAGCGGGGGGTTCCAATGAGCAGTTCTTC	CASSGGLAGGSNEQFF	TRBJ2-1	TRBD2	TRBV9	many
TGTGCCAGCAGCCTCGGACAGACCGGGGAGCTGTTTTTT	CASSLGQTGELFF	TRBJ2-2	NA	TRBV11-2	many
TGTGCCAGCAGTTTAATGTTGGGGTATGGCTACACCTTC	CASSLMLGYGYTF	TRBJ1-2	NA	TRBV27	few
TGTGCCAGCTCGACTAGCGGGGAGACCCAGTACTTC	CASSTSGETQYF	TRBJ2-5	TRBD2	TRBV2	many
TGTGCCAGCAGTCTTACCGGGACTAGCGGTTCCTCTAGCACAGATACGCAGTATTTT	CASSLTGTSGSSSTDTQYF	TRBJ2-3	TRBD2	TRBV7-2	NA
TGCAGTGCTGGGGACAAATGGAATGAAAAACTGTTTTTT	CSAGDKWNEKLFF	TRBJ1-4	NA	TRBV20-1	many
TGTGCCAGCAGCTACATCGGTACGCAGTATTTT	CASSYIGTQYF	TRBJ2-3	NA	TRBV5-4	many
TGTGCCATCAGAGGGACGGACCAAGAGACCCAGTACTTC	CAIRGTDQETQYF	TRBJ2-5	NA	TRBV10-3	many
TGTGCCAGCAGCTACTCGGGCATCCGTGCGGATTACGAGCAGTACTTC	CASSYSGIRADYEQYF	TRBJ2-7	NA	TRBV6-5	few
TGTGCCAGCAGCCGCCCCGGCGGCAATCAGCCCCAGCATTTT	CASSRPGGNQPQHF	TRBJ1-5	NA	TRBV12-3/TRBV12-4	many
TGTGCCAGCAGTTTATTGAGGGGATACAATGAGCAGTTCTTC	CASSLLRGYNEQFF	TRBJ2-1	NA	TRBV27	few
TGCGCCAGCAGCTTGGCCCCGACAGGGAGCGGCTATGGCTACACCTTC	CASSLAPTGSGYGYTF	TRBJ1-2	TRBD1	TRBV5-1	NA
TGTGCCAGCAGTTTTAGCGGGGATACGCAGTATTTT	CASSFSGDTQYF	TRBJ2-3	TRBD2	TRBV7-3	NA
TGCGCCAGCAGGCCGGGGGGGGGAAGCTCCTACAATGAGCAGTTCTTC	CASRPGGGSSYNEQFF	TRBJ2-1	TRBD2	TRBV5-1	many
TGCGCCAGCTCCAATTATTCCGTTAACAGGGTGAATTCACCCCTCCACTTT	CASSNYSVNRVNSPLHF	TRBJ1-6	NA	TRBV5-1	few
TGTGCCAGCTCACCAGATCACGAGCAGTACTTC	CASSPDHEQYF	TRBJ2-7	NA	TRBV18	NA
TGTGCCAGCAGCCCCTGGACAGGGGGCACCGGGGAGCTGTTTTTT	CASSPWTGGTGELFF	TRBJ2-2	TRBD1	TRBV14	NA
TGTGCCAGCAGCCTATGGGGGTTCGGCGACACTGAAGCTTTCTTT	CASSLWGFGDTEAFF	TRBJ1-1	NA	TRBV28	NA
TGTGCCTGGTCCAGGGGGAACACAGATACGCAGTATTTT	CAWSRGNTDTQYF	TRBJ2-3	TRBD1	TRBV30	many
TGTGCCAGCAGCGCAGGCTCCTACAATGAGCAGTTCTTC	CASSAGSYNEQFF	TRBJ2-1	NA	TRBV7-9	NA
TGTGCCAGCAGTTTAAGGACTAGCGGGGGAGGTTTTGAGACCCAGTACTTC	CASSLRTSGGGFETQYF	TRBJ2-5	TRBD2	TRBV7-9	NA
TGTGCCAGCAGCCCCCCCGGTTACAGCGGTTTCTATGGCTACACCTTC	CASSPPGYSGFYGYTF	TRBJ1-2	NA	TRBV11-2	NA
TGTGCCAGCAGCGGCCGGGACAGGGTCACATACGAGCAGTACTTC	CASSGRDRVTYEQYF	TRBJ2-7	TRBD1	TRBV7-8	many
TGTGCCAGCAGCTTACGTATCGGTTCACCCCTCCACTTT	CASSLRIGSPLHF	TRBJ1-6	NA	TRBV3-1	few
TGCGCCAGCAGCTCAGTAGGAGGGGGCACCTACGAGCAGTACTTC	CASSSVGGGTYEQYF	TRBJ2-7	NA	TRBV5-1	many
TGTGCCAGCAGCTCAAGGACCGTTCTAGCCAAAAACATTCAGTACTTC	CASSSRTVLAKNIQYF	TRBJ2-4	NA	TRBV7-8	many